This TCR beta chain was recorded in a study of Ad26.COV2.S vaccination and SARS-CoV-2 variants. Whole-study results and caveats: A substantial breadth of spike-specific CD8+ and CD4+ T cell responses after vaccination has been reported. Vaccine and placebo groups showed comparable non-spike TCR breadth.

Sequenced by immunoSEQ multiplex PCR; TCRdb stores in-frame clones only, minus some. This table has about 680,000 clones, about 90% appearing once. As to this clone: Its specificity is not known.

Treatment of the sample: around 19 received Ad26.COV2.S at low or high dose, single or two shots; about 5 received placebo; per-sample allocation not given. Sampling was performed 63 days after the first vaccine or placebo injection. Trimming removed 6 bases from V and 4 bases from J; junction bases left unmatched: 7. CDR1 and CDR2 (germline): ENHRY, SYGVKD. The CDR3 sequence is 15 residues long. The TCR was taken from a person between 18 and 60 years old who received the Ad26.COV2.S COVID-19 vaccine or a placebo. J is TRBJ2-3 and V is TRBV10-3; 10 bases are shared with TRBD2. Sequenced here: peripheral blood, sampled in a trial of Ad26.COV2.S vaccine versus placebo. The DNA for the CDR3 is TGTGCCATCAGGGGATCTAGCGGGAGCCCAGATACGCAGTATTTT. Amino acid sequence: CAIRGSSGSPDTQYF.